This T cell receptor beta chain derives from a study of OX40 agonist ivuxolimab in advanced cancers. V lost 3 bases and J 3 bases, leaving 12 bases between the germline ends. The CDR3 contains 14 residues. Germline CDR1 and CDR2: SGHAT and FQDESV (reference sequence). The table came from immunoSEQ multiplex PCR; TCRdb's copy has only in-frame clones and leaves some out. The sample holds around 61,000 clones, about 92% seen once. The receptor comes from an adult with an advanced solid tumor such as melanoma, head and neck, liver or kidney cancer. The rearrangement joins TRBV11-1 to TRBJ2-7, with D unclear. The starting material was CD4+ or CD8+ T cells sorted from blood, obtained in a trial of the OX40 agonist ivuxolimab. The CDR3 here is CASSLGSSRYEQYF. The CDR3 DNA reads as TGTGCCAGCAGCTTGGGGTCTTCCCGCTACGAGCAGTACTTC.